The TCR beta chain under discussion was sequenced for a study of T-cell reconstitution after alpha-beta-depleted transplantation in children. Trimming removed 1 base at V and 1 base at J, with 12 bases between. CDR3 length: 15 amino acids. CDR1 is SGHDT and CDR2 is YYEEEE in the germline V gene. Preparing the TCRbeta library involved the use of unique molecular identifiers. Using its own MiXCR run on the PCR reads, TCRdb lists one record per CDR3 protein. The sample consists of some 600,000 distinct CDR3 sequences, 10% to 15% of them appearing once. The sequenced sample was PBMCs, mostly from graft donor cells, obtained 360 days after TCRalphabeta/CD19-depleted stem cell transplant. The sequence came from a male patient aged 10 to 17 who had a stem cell transplant for acute myeloid leukemia, so the T cells may come from the graft donor. This sequence joins TRBV5-6 and TRBJ2-7; D not resolved. CDR3: CASSLNRVPSYEQYF. Here the CDR3 DNA reads TGTGCCAGCAGCTTGAATCGGGTCCCATCCTACGAGCAGTACTTC.